This TCR beta chain came from a study of cytomegalovirus exposure and HLA in healthy donors. Findings of the study overall: Rarity marked most TCR sequences, yet some public TCRs occurred in many donors. According to a subsequent analysis, TCR clusters from the first cohort were inclined to appear together in the 90 to 150 validation repertoires.

The approximately 120-subject validation cohort, separate from the approximately 670-subject first cohort, included the donors. Libraries were prepared by immunoSEQ multiplex PCR; TCRdb keeps only in-frame clonotypes and omits some of them. Of about 310,000 clones in the sample, approximately 86% were seen once. About this clone itself: The antigen remains undetermined.

This clonotype was sampled from a man aged 30 to 45 in good health and CMV-seronegative. The sequencing input was PBMCs.

This chain's CDR3 is CASSSGQNNYGYTF. The CDR3 DNA follows: TGTGCCAGCAGCTCGGGACAGAATAACTATGGCTACACCTTC. The gene calls are TRBV7-9 and TRBJ1-2, with 7 positions matching TRBD1. The CDR3 is made up of 14 amino acids. The V gene's germline CDR1 is SEHNR and CDR2 FQNEAQ (reference sequence). V dropped 4 bases and J dropped 1; count of bases not matched to a gene: 3.